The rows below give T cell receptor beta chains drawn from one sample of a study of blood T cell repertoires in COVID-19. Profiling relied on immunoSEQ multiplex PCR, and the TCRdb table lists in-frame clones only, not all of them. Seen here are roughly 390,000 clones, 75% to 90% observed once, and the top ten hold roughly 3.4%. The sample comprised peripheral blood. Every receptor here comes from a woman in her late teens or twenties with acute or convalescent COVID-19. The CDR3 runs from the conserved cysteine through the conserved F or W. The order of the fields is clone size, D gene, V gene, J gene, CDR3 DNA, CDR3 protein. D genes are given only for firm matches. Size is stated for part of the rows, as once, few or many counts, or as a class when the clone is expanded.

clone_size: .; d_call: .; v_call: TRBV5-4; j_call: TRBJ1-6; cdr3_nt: TGTGCCAGCAGCTTATGGGGGGCACCCCTCCACTTT; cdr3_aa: CASSLWGAPLHF
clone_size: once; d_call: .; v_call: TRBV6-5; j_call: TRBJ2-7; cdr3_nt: TGTGCCAGCAGTTACTCGAGGGACACCATCTACGAGCAGTACTTC; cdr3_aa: CASSYSRDTIYEQYF
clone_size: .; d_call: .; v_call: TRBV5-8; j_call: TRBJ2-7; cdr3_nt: TGTGCCAGCAGCTGGGGCGGGACCTACGAGCAGTACTTC; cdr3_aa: CASSWGGTYEQYF
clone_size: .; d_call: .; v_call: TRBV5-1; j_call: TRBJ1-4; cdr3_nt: TGCGCCAGCAGCTTCGGCGGACAGAATAATGAAAAACTGTTTTTT; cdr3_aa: CASSFGGQNNEKLFF
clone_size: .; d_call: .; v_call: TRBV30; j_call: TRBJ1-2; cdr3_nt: TGTGCCTGGAGTGGCCTAAATTCGAACTATGGCTACACCTTC; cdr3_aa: CAWSGLNSNYGYTF
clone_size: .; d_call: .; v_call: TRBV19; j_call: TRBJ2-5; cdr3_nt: TGTGCCAGTAGTGTCCGACTTGCCCAAGAGACCCAGTACTTC; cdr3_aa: CASSVRLAQETQYF
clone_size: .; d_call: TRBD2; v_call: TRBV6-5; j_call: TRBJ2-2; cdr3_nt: TGTGCCAGTAGGGCCCTAGCGGGAGCGGCCGGGGAGCTGTTTTTT; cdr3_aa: CASRALAGAAGELFF
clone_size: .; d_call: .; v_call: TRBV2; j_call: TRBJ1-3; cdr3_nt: TGTGCCAGCAGTGGTGTCGGGACTGGAAACACCATATATTTT; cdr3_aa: CASSGVGTGNTIYF
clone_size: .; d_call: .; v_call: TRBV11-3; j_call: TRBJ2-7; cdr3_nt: TGTGCCAGCAGCCCGGACTCCTCGGGCGAGCAGTACTTC; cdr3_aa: CASSPDSSGEQYF
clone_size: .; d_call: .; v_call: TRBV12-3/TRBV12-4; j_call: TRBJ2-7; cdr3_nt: TGTGCCAGCAGTTTTTCCGGGGACGAGCAGTACTTC; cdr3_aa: CASSFSGDEQYF
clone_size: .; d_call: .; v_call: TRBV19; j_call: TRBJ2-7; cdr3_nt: TGTCCGTCGGGGTACAACGAGCAGTACTTC; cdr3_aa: CPSGYNEQYF
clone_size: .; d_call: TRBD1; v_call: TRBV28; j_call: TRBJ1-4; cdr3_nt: TGTGCCAGCAGTTTATGGCTTAGCCCACAGGGGGGATCTAATGAAAAACTGTTTTTT; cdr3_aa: CASSLWLSPQGGSNEKLFF
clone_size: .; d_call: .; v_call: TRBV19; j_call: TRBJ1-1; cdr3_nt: TGTGCCAGTAGCATACAGAACACTGAAGCTTTCTTT; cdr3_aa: CASSIQNTEAFF
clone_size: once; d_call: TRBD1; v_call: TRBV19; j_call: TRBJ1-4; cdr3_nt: TGTGCCAGTAGTGAAGGGACAGGACCTTTAGACGAAAAACTGTTTTTT; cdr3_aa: CASSEGTGPLDEKLFF
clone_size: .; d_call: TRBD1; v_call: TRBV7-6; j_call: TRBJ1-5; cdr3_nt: TGTGCCAGCAGCCCAGGACAGGCCTATAGCAATCAGCCCCAGCATTTT; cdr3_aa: CASSPGQAYSNQPQHF
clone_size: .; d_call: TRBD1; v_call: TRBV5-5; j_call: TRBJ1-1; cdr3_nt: TGTGCCAGCAGCTGGGACAGGGACACTGAAGCTTTCTTT; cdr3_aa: CASSWDRDTEAFF
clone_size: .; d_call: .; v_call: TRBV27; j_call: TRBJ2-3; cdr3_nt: TGTGCCAGCCGGGTACTGAGCGGGTCAGATACGCAGTATTTT; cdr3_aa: CASRVLSGSDTQYF
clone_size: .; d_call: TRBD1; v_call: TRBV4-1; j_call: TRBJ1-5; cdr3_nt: TGCGCCAGCAGCCAAGGTAGAGGACAGGTCGGTCAGCCCCAGCATTTT; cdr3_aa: CASSQGRGQVGQPQHF
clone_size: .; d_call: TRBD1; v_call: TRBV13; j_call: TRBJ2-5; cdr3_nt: TGTGCCAGCAGCTTAGGGGAAGGACAGGGGGGTTCAGAGACCCAGTACTTC; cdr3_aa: CASSLGEGQGGSETQYF
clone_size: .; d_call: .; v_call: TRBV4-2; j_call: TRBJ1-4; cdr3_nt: TGTGCCAGCAGCCAAGACACAGGGACTAATGAAAAACTGTTTTTT; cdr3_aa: CASSQDTGTNEKLFF
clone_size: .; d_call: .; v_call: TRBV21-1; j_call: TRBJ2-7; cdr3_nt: TGTGCCAGCAGGAGGGACAGGGTGTACGAGCAGTACTTC; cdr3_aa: CASRRDRVYEQYF
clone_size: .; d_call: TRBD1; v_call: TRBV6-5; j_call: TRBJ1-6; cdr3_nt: TGTGCCAGCGCCAGGGGGTTTGCATCACCCCTCCACTTT; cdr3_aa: CASARGFASPLHF
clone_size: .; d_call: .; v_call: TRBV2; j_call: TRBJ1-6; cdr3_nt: TGTGCCAGCAGTGTTTCTGAATTTGAGTCACCCCTCCACTTT; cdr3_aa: CASSVSEFESPLHF
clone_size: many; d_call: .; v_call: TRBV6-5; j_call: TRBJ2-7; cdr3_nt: TGTGCCAGCAGGGGGACTGGCGAGCAGTACTTC; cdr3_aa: CASRGTGEQYF
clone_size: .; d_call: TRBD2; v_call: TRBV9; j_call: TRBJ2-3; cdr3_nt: TGTGCCAGCAGCGTCGCGGGAGGGACCAGCACAGATACGCAGTATTTT; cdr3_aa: CASSVAGGTSTDTQYF
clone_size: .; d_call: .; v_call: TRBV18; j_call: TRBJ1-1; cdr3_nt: TGTGCCAGCTCTCTGGGGGCCGTGAACACTGAAGCTTTCTTT; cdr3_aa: CASSLGAVNTEAFF
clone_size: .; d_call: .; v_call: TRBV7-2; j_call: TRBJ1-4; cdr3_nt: TGTGCCAGCAGCTTAGCCTTTTTGCGGGACGGGGACGATAATGAAAAACTGTTTTTT; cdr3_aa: CASSLAFLRDGDDNEKLFF
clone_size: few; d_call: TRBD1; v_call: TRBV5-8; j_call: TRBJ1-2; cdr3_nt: TGTGCCAGCAGCTCGGACAGGGGTGTCTATGGCTACACCTTC; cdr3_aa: CASSSDRGVYGYTF
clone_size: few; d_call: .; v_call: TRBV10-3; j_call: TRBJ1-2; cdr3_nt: TGTGCCATCAGTGAACACGACAGCGACTATGGCTACACCTTC; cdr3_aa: CAISEHDSDYGYTF
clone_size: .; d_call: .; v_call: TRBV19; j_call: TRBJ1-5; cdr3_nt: TGTGCCAGTAGTATGCTTGCGGGGGCCCTAAATCAGCCCCAGCATTTT; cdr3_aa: CASSMLAGALNQPQHF
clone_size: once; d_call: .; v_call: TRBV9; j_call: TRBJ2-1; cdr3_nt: TGTGCCAGCAGCGTCTGGACTGGGGTCGATGAGCAGTTCTTC; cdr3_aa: CASSVWTGVDEQFF
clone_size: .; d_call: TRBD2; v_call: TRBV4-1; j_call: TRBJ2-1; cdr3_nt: TGCGCCAGCAGCCACCCCGGGACTAGCGCACCAACCATACTATACAATGAGCAGTTCTTC; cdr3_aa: CASSHPGTSAPTILYNEQFF
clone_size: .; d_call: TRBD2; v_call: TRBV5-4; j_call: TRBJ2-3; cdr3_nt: TGTGCCAGCAGCTTGGCCCCTAGCGGGGTTGGAACAGATACGCAGTATTTT; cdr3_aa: CASSLAPSGVGTDTQYF
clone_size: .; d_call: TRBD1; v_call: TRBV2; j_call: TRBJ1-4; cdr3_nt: TGTGCCAGCAGTGGGGCCACCAGGGGGGCTGAAAAACTGTTTTTT; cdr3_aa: CASSGATRGAEKLFF
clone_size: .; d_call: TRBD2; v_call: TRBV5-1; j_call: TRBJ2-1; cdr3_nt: TGCGCCAGCAGCCCATTCAGCGGGGCGGGGGATGAGCAGTTCTTC; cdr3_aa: CASSPFSGAGDEQFF
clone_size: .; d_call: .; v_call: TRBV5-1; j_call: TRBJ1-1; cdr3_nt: TGCGCCAGCAGCTTACAACGGAACACTGAAGCTTTCTTT; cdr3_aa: CASSLQRNTEAFF
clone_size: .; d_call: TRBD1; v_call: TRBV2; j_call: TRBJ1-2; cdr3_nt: TGTGCCAGCACCAATCCGGGACAGAACTATGGCTACACCTTC; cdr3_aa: CASTNPGQNYGYTF
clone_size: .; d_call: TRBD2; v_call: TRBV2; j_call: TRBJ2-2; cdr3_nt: TGTGCCAGCAGCGCCCAGCGGGATCACACCGGGGAGCTGTTTTTT; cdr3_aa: CASSAQRDHTGELFF
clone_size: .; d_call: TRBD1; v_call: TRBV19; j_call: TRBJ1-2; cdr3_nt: TGTGCCAGTAGTAACTCCGGGACAGGGGTTGTTGGCTACACCTTC; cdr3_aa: CASSNSGTGVVGYTF
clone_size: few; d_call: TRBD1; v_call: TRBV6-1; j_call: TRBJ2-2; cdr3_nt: TGTGCCAGCAGTGAAAGCCGGGACAGGGGGCTGTTTTTT; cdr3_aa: CASSESRDRGLFF
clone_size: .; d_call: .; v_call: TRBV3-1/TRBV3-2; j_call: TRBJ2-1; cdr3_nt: TGTGCCAGCAGCCAAGACAGGGGCAATGAGCAGTTCTTC; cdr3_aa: CASSQDRGNEQFF
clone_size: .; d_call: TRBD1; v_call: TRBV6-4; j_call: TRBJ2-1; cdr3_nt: TGTGCCAGCAGTGAACAGGGGGCGGCCTACAATGAGCAGTTCTTC; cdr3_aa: CASSEQGAAYNEQFF
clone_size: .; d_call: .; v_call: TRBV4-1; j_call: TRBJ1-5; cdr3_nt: TGCGCCAGCAGCCAAGATTGGCTGCAGCCCCAGCATTTT; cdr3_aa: CASSQDWLQPQHF
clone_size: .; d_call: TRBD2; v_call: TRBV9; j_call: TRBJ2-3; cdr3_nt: TGTGCCAGCAGCGTGGGTCTAGCGGGGGGCACAGATACGCAGTATTTT; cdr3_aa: CASSVGLAGGTDTQYF
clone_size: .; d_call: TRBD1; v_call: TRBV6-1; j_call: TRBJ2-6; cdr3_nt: TGTGCCAGCAGTGAAGGGTTGACAGGGGTCGGTGGGGCCAACGTCCTGACTTTC; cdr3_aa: CASSEGLTGVGGANVLTF